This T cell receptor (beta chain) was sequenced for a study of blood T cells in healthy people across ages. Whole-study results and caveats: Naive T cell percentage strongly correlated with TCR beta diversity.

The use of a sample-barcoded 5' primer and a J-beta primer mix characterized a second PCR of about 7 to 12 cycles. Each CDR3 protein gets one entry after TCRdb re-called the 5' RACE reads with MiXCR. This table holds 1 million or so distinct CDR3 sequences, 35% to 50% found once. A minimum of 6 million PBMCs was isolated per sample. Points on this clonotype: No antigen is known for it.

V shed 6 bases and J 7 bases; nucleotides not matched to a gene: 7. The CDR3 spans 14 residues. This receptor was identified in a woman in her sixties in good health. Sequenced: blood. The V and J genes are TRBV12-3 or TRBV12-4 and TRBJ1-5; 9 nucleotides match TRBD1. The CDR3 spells CASSWRQGGQPQHF. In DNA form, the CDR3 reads TGTGCCAGCAGCTGGCGACAGGGGGGACAGCCCCAGCATTTT.